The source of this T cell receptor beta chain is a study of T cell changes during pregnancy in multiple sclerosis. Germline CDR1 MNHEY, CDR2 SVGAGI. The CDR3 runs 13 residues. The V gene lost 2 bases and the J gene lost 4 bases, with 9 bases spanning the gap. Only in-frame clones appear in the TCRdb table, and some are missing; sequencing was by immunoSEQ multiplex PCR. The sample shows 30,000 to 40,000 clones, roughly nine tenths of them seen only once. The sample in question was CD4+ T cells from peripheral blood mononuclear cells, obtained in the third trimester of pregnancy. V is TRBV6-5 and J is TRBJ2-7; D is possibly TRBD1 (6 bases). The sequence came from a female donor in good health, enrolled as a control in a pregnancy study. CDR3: CASSYGTTYEQYF. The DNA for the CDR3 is TGTGCCAGCAGTTACGGGACAACATACGAGCAGTACTTC.